The rows below give T cell receptor beta chains drawn from one sample of a study of T-cell reconstitution after alpha-beta-depleted transplantation in children. MiXCR, run by TCRdb on the PCR reads, gives a single entry per CDR3 protein. The sample carries a few hundred thousand distinct CDR3 sequences, roughly 15% recorded once. Sequencing was performed on PBMCs, taken from the stem cell graft. The receptors were sampled from a human donor who donated a stem cell graft to a child with Fanconi anemia. Each CDR3 is given with its conserved first and last residue. Fields, in order: V gene, D gene, J gene, clone size, CDR3 DNA, CDR3 protein. A D gene is named only where the DNA matches it firmly. Some rows have no size entry. The others give once, few or many, or a class for an expanded clone.

V: TRBV5-1
D: TRBD1
J: TRBJ2-5
size: many
DNA: TGCGCCAGCAGCTTAGGGGACAGGGTTACAGAGACCCAGTACTTC
CDR3: CASSLGDRVTETQYF

V: TRBV7-9
D: .
J: TRBJ2-1
size: .
DNA: TGTGCCAGCTATGCGGGGCGTTTTATGGATGAGCAGTTCTTC
CDR3: CASYAGRFMDEQFF

V: TRBV10-3
D: .
J: TRBJ1-1
size: many
DNA: TGTGCCAGCATAGGTATGGACACTGAAGCTTTCTTT
CDR3: CASIGMDTEAFF

V: TRBV28
D: .
J: TRBJ1-1
size: once
DNA: TGTGCCAGCAGTTTGGGCGACCCCTGGACTGAAGCTTTCTTT
CDR3: CASSLGDPWTEAFF

V: TRBV29-1
D: TRBD1
J: TRBJ2-3
size: .
DNA: TGCAGCGTTAGACAGGGAGTCGCAGATACGCAGTATTTT
CDR3: CSVRQGVADTQYF

V: TRBV7-8
D: .
J: TRBJ2-7
size: few
DNA: TGTGCCAGCAGTCCGTCGGCTCAAGTCGGGGACGAGCAGTACTTC
CDR3: CASSPSAQVGDEQYF

V: TRBV5-1
D: .
J: TRBJ1-1
size: many
DNA: TGCGCCAGCAGCTTGTGGGGGGAGAACACTGAAGCTTTCTTT
CDR3: CASSLWGENTEAFF

V: TRBV24-1
D: .
J: TRBJ2-1
size: many
DNA: TGTGCCACGGCACGCACAGACTACAATGAGCAGTTCTTC
CDR3: CATARTDYNEQFF

V: TRBV3-1
D: .
J: TRBJ1-6
size: many
DNA: TGTGCCAGCAGCCCGAGGGGTAATTCACCCCTCCACTTT
CDR3: CASSPRGNSPLHF

V: TRBV2
D: .
J: TRBJ2-3
size: .
DNA: TGTGCCAGCGTGCTTCTGGGGGGCCCCGCAGATACGCAGTATTTT
CDR3: CASVLLGGPADTQYF